The 23 T cell receptor beta chains reported below all come from one sample, sequenced in a study of blood T cell repertoires in COVID-19 (TCRdb year 2020). Libraries were built with the immunoSEQ multiplex PCR assay. TCRdb took over this immuneACCESS table, retaining in-frame rearrangements with V and J assigned. Such tables are incomplete; in checked studies, under half of the missing clones stem from an unresolved V gene, and the remainder is unexplained. Here the sample has over 250,000 clones; about 91% occur a single time. Around 2.5% of the sample is in the top ten clones. Sequenced: peripheral blood. Source of these receptors: a person in their late teens or twenties with COVID-19, enrolled during active disease.

This clone was detected only a few times. The V gene is TRBV5-5, the J gene TRBJ2-7, with unresolved D. The CDR3 spans 14 residues. CDR1 and CDR2 (germline): SGHKS, YYEKEE (reference sequence). V lost 7 bases to trimming and J lost 2 bases, with 16 bases between them. The CDR3 protein is CASGFGSQPYEQYF. CDR3 nucleotides: TGTGCCAGCGGATTCGGATCACAGCCCTACGAGCAGTACTTC.

This chain connects TRBV5-5 to TRBJ1-3; TRBD1 might be the D (6 bases). The germline V and J ends were trimmed by 0 bases and 1 base, with 8 bases remaining between them. This CDR3 is 15 amino acids long. Germline V gene lookup returns CDR1 SGHKS and CDR2 YYEKEE (reference sequence). CDR3 protein: CASSLGTVSGNTIYF. The CDR3 DNA is TGTGCCAGCAGCTTGGGGACAGTTTCTGGAAACACCATATATTTT.

Only a few counts were recorded for this clone. V and J are TRBV7-9 and TRBJ2-4, with 7 bases lining up with TRBD2. There are 13 residues in the CDR3. V was pared by 3 bases and J by 5 bases, with 1 base of the junction left unmatched. Looked up from germline, CDR1 is SEHNR and CDR2 is FQNEAQ (reference sequence). The CDR3 reads CASSFGLENIQYF. CDR3 bases: TGTGCCAGCAGCTTCGGACTAGAAAACATTCAGTACTTC.

The CDR3 sequence is CASSQGGGRYNEQFF. In DNA form, the CDR3 reads TGTGCCAGCAGTCAAGGGGGAGGGCGATACAATGAGCAGTTCTTC. The chain is built from TRBV28 and TRBJ2-1; D is possibly TRBD2 (7 bases). This CDR3 has 15 residues. V gave up 5 bases and J gave up 4 bases, with 15 bases separating them. The germline V gene has CDR1 MDHEN and CDR2 SYDVKM.

This chain uses TRBV4-3 with TRBJ2-1; 10 bases fit TRBD1. The CDR3 sequence is 18 residues long. The V segment lost 0 bases and the J segment 10 bases; nucleotides outside the gene matches: 15. Germline CDR1 reads LGHNA; CDR2 reads YSLEER. CDR3 region: CASSQEGVGTGDNREQFF. In DNA, the CDR3 is TGCGCCAGCAGCCAAGAAGGAGTCGGGACAGGGGATAACAGGGAGCAGTTCTTC.

V and J are TRBV6-1 and TRBJ2-7; possible D gene TRBD1, 5 bases. Trimming took off 0 bases at V and 5 bases at J, with 5 bases between the two ends. The CDR3 loop spans 12 amino acids. Germline-derived CDR1 and CDR2 are MNHNS and SASEGT. The CDR3, as DNA: TGTGCCAGCAGTGAAGCAGGGGACGAGCAGTACTTC. Protein product: CASSEAGDEQYF.

The J gene is TRBJ1-1, the V gene TRBV19; no clear D gene. The V and J ends lost 5 bases and 11 bases respectively, with 18 bases between them. CDR3 length: 13 residues. Germline V gene lookup returns CDR1 LNHDA and CDR2 SQIVND (reference sequence). The CDR3 protein is CASSLRDGRGAFF. The CDR3 DNA sequence: TGTGCCAGTAGTCTACGTGACGGGCGAGGGGCTTTCTTT.

The V and J genes are TRBV6-5 and TRBJ1-3, with 8 positions matching TRBD1. Germline V lookup: CDR1 MNHEY, CDR2 SVGAGI. Trimming took 4 bases from V and 4 from J; bases not matched to a gene: 9. There are 16 residues in the CDR3. Written as DNA, the CDR3 is TGTGCCAGCAGTTCCAAGGACAGGGACAAAGGAAACACCATATATTTT. As protein: CASSSKDRDKGNTIYF.

The chain uses TRBV10-3 and TRBJ1-1; a weak D match, TRBD1 (5 bases). Germline CDR1 ENHRY, CDR2 SYGVKD. Trimming took 6 bases from V and 0 from J, leaving 14 bases between them. The CDR3 totals 15 residues. The CDR3 coding sequence is TGTGCCATCAGGGCGGTGGGGGGGATGAACACTGAAGCTTTCTTT. Protein sequence: CAIRAVGGMNTEAFF.

The chain employs TRBV3-1 (or the pseudogene TRBV3-2) and TRBJ2-2; tentative D call: TRBD1 (5 bases). Trimming removed 1 base at V and 6 bases at J, with 12 bases between. The germline gives CDR1 LGHDT, CDR2 YNNKEL (reference sequence). This CDR3 contains 15 residues. The CDR3 protein is CASSQGPQGSGELFF. DNA of the CDR3: TGTGCCAGCAGCCAAGGTCCGCAGGGTTCCGGGGAGCTGTTTTTT.

The chain employs TRBV6-2 or TRBV6-3 and TRBJ1-2; no clear D. The CDR3 is 13 residues long. Trimming took off 7 bases at V and 8 bases at J, with 17 bases between the two ends. From germline, CDR1 is MNHEY and CDR2 SVGEGT. Here the CDR3 reads CASNPALGEGYTF. For the CDR3, the DNA is TGTGCCAGCAACCCCGCCCTAGGCGAGGGCTACACCTTC.

The chain is built from TRBV27 and TRBJ2-3, with D possibly TRBD1 on 6 matching bases. The CDR3 is 15 residues long. V lost 5 bases, J lost 4 bases, and 16 bases lay in between. Germline V CDR1 and CDR2: MNHEY, SMNVEV (reference sequence). The CDR3 loop is CASSVSRGAADTQYF. The CDR3 DNA sequence: TGTGCCAGCAGTGTCTCCAGGGGTGCGGCAGATACGCAGTATTTT.

There are a few counts of this clone. The chain employs TRBV3-1 (or the pseudogene TRBV3-2) and TRBJ1-5, with a weak D call TRBD1 (6 bases). V dropped 3 bases and J dropped 5 bases, with 11 bases sitting between them. The germline V gene has CDR1 LGHDT and CDR2 YNNKEL (reference sequence). The CDR3 runs to 14 residues. CDR3 sequence: CASSQGADYQPQHF. CDR3 in DNA: TGTGCCAGCAGCCAGGGGGCGGACTATCAGCCCCAGCATTTT.

V usage is TRBV19 and J usage is TRBJ1-4; TRBD1 aligns across 7 bases. After removal of 8 bases from V and 14 bases from J, the junction contained 11 bases not matched to a gene. The germline V gene has CDR1 LNHDA and CDR2 SQIVND (reference sequence). The CDR3 is 12 amino acids. The chain's CDR3 is CASAPGGYGLFF. CDR3 nucleotide sequence: TGTGCCAGTGCCCCAGGGGGGTATGGGCTGTTTTTT.

The chain uses TRBV28 and TRBJ1-6; possibly TRBD1 for D (6 bases). V lost 4 bases and J 10 bases, leaving 8 bases between the germline ends. CDR1 and CDR2 (germline): MDHEN, SYDVKM. CDR3 size: 12 residues. In DNA form, the CDR3 reads TGTGCCAGCAGTTACAGGGACTCACCCCTCCACTTT. Encoded protein: CASSYRDSPLHF. Together with reference TRBV28 and TRBJ1-6, the CDR3 gives the full variable domain: DVKVTQSSRYLVKRTGEKVFLECVQDMDHENMFWYRQDPGLGLRLIYFSYDVKMKEKGDIPEGYSVSREKKERFSLILESASTNQTSMYLCASSYRDSPLHFGNGTRLTVT.

CDR3 protein: CASSQGRGLAASYQETQYF. The CDR3 nucleotides are TGCGCCAGCAGCCAGGGGAGGGGACTAGCGGCCTCGTACCAAGAGACCCAGTACTTC. This chain uses TRBV4-1 with TRBJ2-5, with 11 bases that match TRBD2. This CDR3 region has 19 residues. The junction had 12 bases not matched to a gene; V was cut back by 3 bases and J by 0 bases. Germline V lookup: CDR1 MGHRA, CDR2 YSYEKL.

The V gene is TRBV28, the J gene TRBJ1-2; D remains ambiguous. The V gene's germline CDR1 is MDHEN and CDR2 SYDVKM. This CDR3 is 13 amino acids long. V was trimmed by 2 bases and J by 7 bases, leaving 11 bases between them. Here the CDR3 reads CASSLSGSGGYTF. The CDR3 bases are TGTGCCAGCAGTTTAAGCGGATCGGGTGGCTACACCTTC.

This sequence joins TRBV2 and TRBJ2-5; D is ambiguous. V gave up 6 bases and J gave up 3 bases, with 17 bases separating them. Per germline, CDR1 SNHLY and CDR2 FYNNEI. This CDR3 has 15 residues. DNA for the CDR3: TGTGCCAGCAGCGAGCTCCTGGGCACTGAAGAGACCCAGTACTTC. Its translation is CASSELLGTEETQYF. Full variable domain (missing parts from reference TRBV2 and TRBJ2-5): EPEVTQTPSHQVTQMGQEVILRCVPISNHLYFYWYRQILGQKVEFLVSFYNNEISEKSEIFDDQFSVERPDGSNFTLKIRSTKLEDSAMYFCASSELLGTEETQYFGPGTRLLVL.

For this clone: The sample holds other DNA sequences that translate to the same CDR3. The rearrangement links TRBV27 to TRBJ1-5; D might be TRBD1 (6 bases). Trimming removed 6 bases from V and 7 bases from J, with 13 bases in between. CDR3 length: 13 residues. The germline V gene has CDR1 MNHEY and CDR2 SMNVEV (reference sequence). DNA of the CDR3: TGTGCCAGCAGATCAGGGGCAGGGCAGCCCCAGCATTTT. This gives the protein CASRSGAGQPQHF.

The gene calls are TRBV4-1 and TRBJ2-7; 7 positions agree with TRBD1. The CDR3 extends over 17 amino acids. CDR1 is MGHRA, CDR2 YSYEKL, per germline. The V gene end was trimmed by 0 bases and the J gene end by 4 bases; junction bases not matched to a gene: 12. The CDR3: CASSQEPLGQVVYEQYF. For the CDR3, the DNA is TGCGCCAGCAGCCAAGAGCCACTTGGACAGGTTGTTTACGAGCAGTACTTC.

This clone was seen just once. The chain uses TRBV7-9 and TRBJ1-4; maybe TRBD1 (6 bases). CDR1 SEHNR and CDR2 FQNEAQ come from the germline V gene (reference sequence). Trimming shortened V by 5 bases and J by 2 bases, and 12 bases separated the two germline ends. The CDR3 is made up of 15 amino acids. CDR3 sequence: CASSRPGHTNEKLFF. The DNA for the CDR3 is TGTGCCAGCAGCAGACCGGGACACACTAATGAAAAACTGTTTTTT.

The chain combines TRBV11-2 with TRBJ2-2; 7 bases line up with TRBD2. The CDR3 contains 17 residues. Trimming took 5 bases from V and 2 from J; bases not matched to a gene: 11. In germline, CDR1 is SGHAT, CDR2 FQNNGV. DNA of the CDR3: TGTGCCAGCAGCCCCCTCCCCGGGAGGAAAAACACCGGGGAGCTGTTTTTT. Translated: CASSPLPGRKNTGELFF.

This sequence joins TRBV2 and TRBJ1-4, with D possibly being TRBD1 (5 bases). The CDR3 loop spans 16 amino acids. V lost 5 bases and J lost 5, with 18 bases in between. CDR1 and CDR2 (germline): SNHLY, FYNNEI. This chain's CDR3 is CASSTRQSYPNEKLFF. CDR3 sequence (DNA): TGTGCCAGCAGTACGCGACAGTCTTATCCGAATGAAAAACTGTTTTTT. The variable domain in full, completed from reference TRBV2 and TRBJ1-4, reads EPEVTQTPSHQVTQMGQEVILRCVPISNHLYFYWYRQILGQKVEFLVSFYNNEISEKSEIFDDQFSVERPDGSNFTLKIRSTKLEDSAMYFCASSTRQSYPNEKLFFGSGTQLSVL.